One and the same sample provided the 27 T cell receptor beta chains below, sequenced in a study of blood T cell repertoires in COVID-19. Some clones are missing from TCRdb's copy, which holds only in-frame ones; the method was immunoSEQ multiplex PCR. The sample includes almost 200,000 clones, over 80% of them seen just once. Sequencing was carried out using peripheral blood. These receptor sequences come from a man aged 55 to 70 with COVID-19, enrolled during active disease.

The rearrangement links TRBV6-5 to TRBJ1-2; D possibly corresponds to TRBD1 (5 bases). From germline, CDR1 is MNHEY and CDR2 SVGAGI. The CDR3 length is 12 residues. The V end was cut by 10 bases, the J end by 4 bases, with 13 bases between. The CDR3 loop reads CATQEGLYGYTF. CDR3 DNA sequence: TGTGCCACCCAGGAGGGGCTCTATGGCTACACCTTC.

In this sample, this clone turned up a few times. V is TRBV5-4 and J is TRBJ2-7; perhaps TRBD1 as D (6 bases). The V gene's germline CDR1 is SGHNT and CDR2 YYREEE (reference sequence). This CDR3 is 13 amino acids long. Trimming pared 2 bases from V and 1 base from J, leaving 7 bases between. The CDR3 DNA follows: TGTGCCAGCAGCTTACAGGGTTCCTACGAGCAGTACTTC. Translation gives CASSLQGSYEQYF. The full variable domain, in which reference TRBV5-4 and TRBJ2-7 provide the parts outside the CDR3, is ETGVTQSPTHLIKTRGQQVTLRCSSQSGHNTVSWYQQALGQGPQFIFQYYREEENGRGNFPPRFSGLQFPNYSSELNVNALELDDSALYLCASSLQGSYEQYFGPGTRLTVT.

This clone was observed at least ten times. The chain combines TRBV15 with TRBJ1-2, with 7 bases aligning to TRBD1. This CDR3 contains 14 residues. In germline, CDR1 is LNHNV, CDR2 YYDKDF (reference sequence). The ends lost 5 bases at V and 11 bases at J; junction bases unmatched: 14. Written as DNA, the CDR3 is TGTGCCACCAGCGGGGTCTCGGGACAGAAGGGGTACACCTTC. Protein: CATSGVSGQKGYTF.

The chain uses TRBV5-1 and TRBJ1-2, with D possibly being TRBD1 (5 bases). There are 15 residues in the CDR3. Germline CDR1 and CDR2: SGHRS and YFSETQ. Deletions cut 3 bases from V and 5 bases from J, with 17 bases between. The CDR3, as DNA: TGCGCCAGCAGCTCCGATGGGGCAGGGACTTATGGCTACACCTTC. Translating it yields CASSSDGAGTYGYTF.

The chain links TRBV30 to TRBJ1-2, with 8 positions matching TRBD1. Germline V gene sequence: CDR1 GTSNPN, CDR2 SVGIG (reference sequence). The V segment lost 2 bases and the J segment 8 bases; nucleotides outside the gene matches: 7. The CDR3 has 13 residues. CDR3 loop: CAWSIGTGGGYTF. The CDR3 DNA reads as TGTGCCTGGAGTATAGGGACAGGCGGCGGCTACACCTTC.

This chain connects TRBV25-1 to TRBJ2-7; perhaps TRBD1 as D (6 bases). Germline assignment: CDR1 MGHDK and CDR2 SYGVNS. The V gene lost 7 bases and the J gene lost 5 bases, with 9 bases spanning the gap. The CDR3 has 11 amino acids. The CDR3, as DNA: TGTGCCAGCAAAGGGGGTGACGAGCAGTACTTC. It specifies CASKGGDEQYF.

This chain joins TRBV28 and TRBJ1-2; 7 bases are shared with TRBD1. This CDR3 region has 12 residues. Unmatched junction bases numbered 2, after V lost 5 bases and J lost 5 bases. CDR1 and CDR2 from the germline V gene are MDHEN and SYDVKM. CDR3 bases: TGTGCCAGCAGTGGACAGGATTATGGCTACACCTTC. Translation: CASSGQDYGYTF.

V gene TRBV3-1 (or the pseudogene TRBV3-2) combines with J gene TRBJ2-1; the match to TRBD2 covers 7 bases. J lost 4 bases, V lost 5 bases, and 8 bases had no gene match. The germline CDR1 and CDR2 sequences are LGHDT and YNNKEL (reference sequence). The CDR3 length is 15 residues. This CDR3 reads CASSNRDYIYNEQFF. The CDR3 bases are TGTGCCAGCAGCAACCGGGACTACATATACAATGAGCAGTTCTTC.

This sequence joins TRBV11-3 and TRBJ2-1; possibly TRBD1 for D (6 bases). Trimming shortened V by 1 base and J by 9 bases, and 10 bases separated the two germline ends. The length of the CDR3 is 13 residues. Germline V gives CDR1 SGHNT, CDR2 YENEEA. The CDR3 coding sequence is TGTGCCAGCAGCTTAGTGCAGGGGAGTGAGCAGTTCTTC. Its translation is CASSLVQGSEQFF.

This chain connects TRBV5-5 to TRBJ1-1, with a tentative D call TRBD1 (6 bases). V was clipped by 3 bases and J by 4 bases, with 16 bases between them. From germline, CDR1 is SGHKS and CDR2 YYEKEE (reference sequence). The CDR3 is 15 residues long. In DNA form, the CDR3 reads TGTGCCAGCAGCTCACTACAGGGTCGGGGCACTGAAGCTTTCTTT. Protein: CASSSLQGRGTEAFF.

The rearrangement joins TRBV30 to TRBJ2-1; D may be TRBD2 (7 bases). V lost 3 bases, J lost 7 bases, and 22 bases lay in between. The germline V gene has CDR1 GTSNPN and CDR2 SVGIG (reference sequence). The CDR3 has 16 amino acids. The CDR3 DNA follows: TGTGCCTGGAGGCCTCGAGGGGGGGTCCGTTTGAATGAGCAGTTCTTC. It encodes CAWRPRGGVRLNEQFF.

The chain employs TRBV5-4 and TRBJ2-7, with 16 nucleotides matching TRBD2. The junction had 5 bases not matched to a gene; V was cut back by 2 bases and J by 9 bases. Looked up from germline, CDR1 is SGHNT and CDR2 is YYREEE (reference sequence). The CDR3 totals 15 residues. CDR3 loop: CASSLGTSGRVRQYF. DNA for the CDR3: TGTGCCAGCAGCTTAGGGACTAGCGGGAGGGTTCGGCAGTACTTC.

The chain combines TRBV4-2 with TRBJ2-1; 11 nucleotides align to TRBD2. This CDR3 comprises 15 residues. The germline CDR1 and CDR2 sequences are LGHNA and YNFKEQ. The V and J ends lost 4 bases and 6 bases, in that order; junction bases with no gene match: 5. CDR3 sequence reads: CASSLTSGRGNEQFF. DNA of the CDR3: TGTGCCAGCAGCCTCACTAGCGGGAGAGGCAATGAGCAGTTCTTC.

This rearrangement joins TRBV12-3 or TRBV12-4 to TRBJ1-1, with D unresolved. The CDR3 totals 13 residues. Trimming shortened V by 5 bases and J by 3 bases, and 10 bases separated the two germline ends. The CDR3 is CASSRNRDTEAFF. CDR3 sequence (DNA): TGTGCCAGCAGTCGTAACAGAGACACTGAAGCTTTCTTT.

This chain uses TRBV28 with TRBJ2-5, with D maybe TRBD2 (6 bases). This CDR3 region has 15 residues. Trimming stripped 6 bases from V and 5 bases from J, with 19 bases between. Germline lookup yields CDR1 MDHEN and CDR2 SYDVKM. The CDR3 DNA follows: TGTGCCAGCAGCCGGGGAGGAATCGGGAAGGAGACCCAGTACTTC. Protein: CASSRGGIGKETQYF.

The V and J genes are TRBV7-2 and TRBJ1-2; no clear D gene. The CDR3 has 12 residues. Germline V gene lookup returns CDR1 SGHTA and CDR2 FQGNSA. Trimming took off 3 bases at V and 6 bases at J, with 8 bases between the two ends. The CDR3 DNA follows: TGTGCCAGCAGCTTCAGTGCGGATGGCTACACCTTC. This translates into CASSFSADGYTF.

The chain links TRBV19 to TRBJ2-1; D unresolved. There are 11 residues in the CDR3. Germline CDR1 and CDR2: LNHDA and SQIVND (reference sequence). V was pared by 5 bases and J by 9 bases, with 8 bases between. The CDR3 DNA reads TGTGCCAGTAGTTCCTTCTCTGAGCAGTTCTTC. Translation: CASSSFSEQFF.

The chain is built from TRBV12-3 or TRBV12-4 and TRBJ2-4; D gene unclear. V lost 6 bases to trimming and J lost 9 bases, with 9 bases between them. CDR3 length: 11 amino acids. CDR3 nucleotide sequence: TGTGCCAGCAGCCTGTCGAGCATTCAGTACTTC. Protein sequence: CASSLSSIQYF.

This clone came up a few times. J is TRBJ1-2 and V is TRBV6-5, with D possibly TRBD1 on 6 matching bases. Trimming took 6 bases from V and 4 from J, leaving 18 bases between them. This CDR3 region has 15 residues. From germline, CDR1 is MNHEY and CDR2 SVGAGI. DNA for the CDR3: TGTGCCAGCAGACGCAACAGGGAGTCAGGCTATGGCTACACCTTC. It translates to CASRRNRESGYGYTF.

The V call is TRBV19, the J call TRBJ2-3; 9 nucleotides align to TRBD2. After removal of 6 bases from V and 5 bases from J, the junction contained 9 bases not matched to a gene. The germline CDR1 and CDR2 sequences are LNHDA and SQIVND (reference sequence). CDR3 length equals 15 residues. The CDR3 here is CASRLSGRNIDTQYF. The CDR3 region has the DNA TGTGCCAGTAGATTAAGCGGGAGGAATATAGATACGCAGTATTTT.

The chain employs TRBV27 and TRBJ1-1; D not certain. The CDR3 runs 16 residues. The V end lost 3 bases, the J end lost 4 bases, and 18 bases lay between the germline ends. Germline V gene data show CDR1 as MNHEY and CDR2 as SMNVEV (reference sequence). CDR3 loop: CASSLSRGGLGTEAFF. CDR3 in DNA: TGTGCCAGCAGTTTGTCCCGGGGAGGGTTGGGCACTGAAGCTTTCTTT.

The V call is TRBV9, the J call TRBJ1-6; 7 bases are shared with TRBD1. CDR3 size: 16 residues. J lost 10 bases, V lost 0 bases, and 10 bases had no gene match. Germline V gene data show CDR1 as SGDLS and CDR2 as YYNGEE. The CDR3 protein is CASSVEGRGSGSPLHF. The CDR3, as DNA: TGTGCCAGCAGCGTAGAAGGCAGGGGGTCAGGGTCACCCCTCCACTTT. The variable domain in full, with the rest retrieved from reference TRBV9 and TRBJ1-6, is DSGVTQTPKHLITATGQRVTLRCSPRSGDLSVYWYQQSLDQGLQFLIQYYNGEERAKGNILERFSAQQFPDLHSELNLSSLELGDSALYFCASSVEGRGSGSPLHFGNGTRLTVT.

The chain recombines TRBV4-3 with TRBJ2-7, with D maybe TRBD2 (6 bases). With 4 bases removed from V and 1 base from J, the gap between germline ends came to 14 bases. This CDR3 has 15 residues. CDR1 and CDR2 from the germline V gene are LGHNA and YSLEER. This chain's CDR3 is CASSPGDGKSYEQYF. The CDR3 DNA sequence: TGCGCCAGCAGCCCGGGGGACGGAAAATCCTACGAGCAGTACTTC.

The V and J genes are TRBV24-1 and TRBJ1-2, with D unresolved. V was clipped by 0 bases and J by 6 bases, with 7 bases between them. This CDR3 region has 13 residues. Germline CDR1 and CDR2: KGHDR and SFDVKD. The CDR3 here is CATSDLGSHGYTF. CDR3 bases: TGTGCCACCAGTGATTTGGGTAGCCATGGCTACACCTTC.

In nucleotides, the CDR3 is TGCGCCAGCAGCTTGGGGTCAGGGACGAACACCGGGGAGCTGTTTTTT. It yields the protein CASSLGSGTNTGELFF. The chain couples TRBV5-1 to TRBJ2-2; TRBD1 might be the D (5 bases). V dropped 0 bases and J dropped 0 bases, with 9 bases sitting between them. The CDR3 is 16 amino acids. Germline V gene sequence: CDR1 SGHRS, CDR2 YFSETQ. The whole variable domain, remainder taken from reference TRBV5-1 and TRBJ2-2, is KAGVTQTPRYLIKTRGQQVTLSCSPISGHRSVSWYQQTPGQGLQFLFEYFSETQRNKGNFPGRFSGRQFSNSRSEMNVSTLELGDSALYLCASSLGSGTNTGELFFGEGSRLTVL.

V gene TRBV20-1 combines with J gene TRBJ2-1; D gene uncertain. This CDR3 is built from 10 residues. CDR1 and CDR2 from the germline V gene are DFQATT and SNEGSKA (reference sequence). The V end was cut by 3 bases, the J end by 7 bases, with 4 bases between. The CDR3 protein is CSASLNEQFF. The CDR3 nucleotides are TGCAGTGCTAGCCTTAATGAGCAGTTCTTC.

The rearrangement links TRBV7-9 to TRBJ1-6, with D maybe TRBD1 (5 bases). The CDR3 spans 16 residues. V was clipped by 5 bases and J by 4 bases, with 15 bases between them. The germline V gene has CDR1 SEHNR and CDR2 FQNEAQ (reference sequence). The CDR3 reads CASSKTEGNYNSPLHF. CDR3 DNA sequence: TGTGCCAGCAGCAAGACAGAAGGCAATTATAATTCACCCCTCCACTTT.